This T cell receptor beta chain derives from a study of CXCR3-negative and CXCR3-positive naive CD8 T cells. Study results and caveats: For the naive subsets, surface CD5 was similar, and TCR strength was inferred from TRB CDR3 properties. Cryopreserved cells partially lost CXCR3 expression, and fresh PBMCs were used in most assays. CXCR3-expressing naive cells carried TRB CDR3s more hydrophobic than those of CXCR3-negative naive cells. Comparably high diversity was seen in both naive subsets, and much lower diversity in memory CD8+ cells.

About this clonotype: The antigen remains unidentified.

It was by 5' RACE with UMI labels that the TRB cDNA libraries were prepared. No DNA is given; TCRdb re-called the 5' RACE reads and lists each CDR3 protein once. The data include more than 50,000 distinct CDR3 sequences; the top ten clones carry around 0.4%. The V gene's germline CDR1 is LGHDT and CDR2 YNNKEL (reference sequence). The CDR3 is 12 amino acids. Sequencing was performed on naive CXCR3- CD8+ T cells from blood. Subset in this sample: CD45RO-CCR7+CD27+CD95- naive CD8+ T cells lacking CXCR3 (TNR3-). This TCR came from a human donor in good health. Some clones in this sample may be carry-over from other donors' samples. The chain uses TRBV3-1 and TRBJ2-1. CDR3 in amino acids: CASSHGINEQFF.